This entry concerns a single TCR beta chain. Its matching antigen is unknown. Whole-blood samples were over 2 ml of peripheral blood from healthy adult volunteers. The library had UMIs added by 3' ligation of an oligonucleotide to TCR cDNA. The data originate from a study of naive and memory T cell subsets. Overall study findings and caveats: This RNA-based method may be sensitive to activation-related transcript changes.

Alpha and beta constant region primers primed reverse transcription for blood and skin samples. Amplification of ligated cDNA took four PCR rounds with SP2 and nested alpha and beta constant primers. TCRdb re-called the 5' RACE reads with MiXCR, one entry per CDR3 protein. The table shows approximately 27,000 distinct CDR3 sequences, with under 25% occurring only once. V was pared by 4 bases and J by 4 bases, with 16 bases between. Germline V gene sequence: CDR1 SQVTM, CDR2 ANQGSEA. The CDR3 runs 14 residues. The origin of this receptor is a female donor in good health. The rearrangement uses TRBV29-1 and TRBJ1-1; D is undetermined. The CDR3 DNA follows: TGCAGCGTTGTAAGTGGGGTAGTGGGCACTGAAGCTTTCTTT. Translation gives CSVVSGVVGTEAFF.